This TCR beta chain is from a study of blood T cell repertoires in COVID-19. Study summary: Acute and convalescent COVID-19 specimens originated in the United States, Italy and Spain.

Methods used by the authors: Reference gene primer amplification gave estimated nucleated cell counts. TCRdb's copy holds only in-frame clones and misses some; the assay was immunoSEQ multiplex PCR. Clone size and the V and J calls come from that table; the DNA yielded D and trimming. The repertoire holds 150,000 to 180,000 clones, with 75% to 95% as singletons. Germline-derived CDR1 and CDR2 are GTSNPN and SVGIG (reference sequence). The V end was cut by 2 bases, the J end by 5 bases, with 12 bases between. The CDR3 runs to 13 residues. Sequencing was performed on peripheral blood. This TCR derives from a man over 45 with acute or convalescent COVID-19. The chain employs TRBV30 and TRBJ2-5; the D gene is possibly TRBD2 (5 bases). The CDR3 coding sequence is TGTGCCTGGAGTCCTGGGAGTGGGGAGACCCAGTACTTC. Amino acid sequence: CAWSPGSGETQYF. Drawing the rest from reference TRBV30 and TRBJ2-5, the complete variable domain is SQTIHQWPATLVQPVGSPLSLECTVEGTSNPNLYWYRQAAGRGLQLLFYSVGIGQISSEVPQNLSASRPQDRQFILSSKKLLLSDSGFYLCAWSPGSGETQYFGPGTRLLVL.